This TCR beta chain was sequenced in a study of blood T cell repertoires in COVID-19. The wider study: Material from acute and convalescent COVID-19 was sourced from the United States, Italy and Spain. PBMCs, B-cell-depleted T cells, or T cells provided the cDNA or gDNA that made up the material.

In the study's own analysis: Amplification with reference gene primers provided the estimates of nucleated cell counts. Data came from immunoSEQ multiplex PCR; TCRdb stores just in-frame clones and leaves some out. That table supplies the V and J calls and clone size; D and trimming were determined from the DNA. The repertoire holds roughly 250,000 clones, with roughly 80% as singletons. The CDR3 contains 15 residues. V gave up 2 bases and J gave up 4 bases; unmatched junction bases: 6. The germline V gene has CDR1 SGHTA and CDR2 FQGNSA. This chain uses TRBV7-2 with TRBJ1-2; TRBD1 agrees at 8 bases. This TCR was sampled from a woman in her 70s with acute or convalescent COVID-19. The specimen was peripheral blood. This CDR3 is CASSLSTGVGYGYTF. The DNA of the CDR3 is TGTGCCAGCAGCTTATCGACAGGGGTGGGCTATGGCTACACCTTC. Using reference TRBV7-2 and TRBJ1-2 for the parts outside the CDR3, the full variable domain is GAGVSQSPSNKVTEKGKDVELRCDPISGHTALYWYRQSLGQGLEFLIYFQGNSAPDKSGLPSDRFSAERTGGSVSTLTIQRTQQEDSAVYLCASSLSTGVGYGYTFGSGTRLTVV.